This T cell receptor beta chain was identified in a study of T cells after somatic rescue of genetic block. The data were produced by immunoSEQ multiplex PCR, yet TCRdb's version contains in-frame clones alone and is incomplete. This table has 45,000 to 55,000 clones, around 96% appearing once. V shed 7 bases and J 3 bases; nucleotides not matched to a gene: 11. CDR1 and CDR2 (germline): SGHTS, YDEGEE. This CDR3 is built from 15 residues. The sequence was obtained from a child in the first two years of life. The chain couples TRBV5-8 to TRBJ2-7, with 9 bases matching TRBD1. The specimen sequenced was peripheral blood mononuclear cells (PBMCs). CDR3 coding DNA: TGTGCCAGCCGACCCATACAGGGGGCGGGCTACGAGCAGTACTTC. This encodes CASRPIQGAGYEQYF.